Below, 3 T cell receptor beta chains from the same sample are listed, as sequenced in a study of CD8 T cells in ankylosing spondylitis. TCRdb ran MiXCR on the 5' RACE reads and lists one entry per CDR3 protein. The sample has some 130,000 distinct CDR3 sequences; roughly 13% are singletons. Sequencing was performed on blood, either unsorted or a sorted T cell fraction (not recorded which). All receptors come from a female donor with ankylosing spondylitis or in good health (not recorded which).

With regard to this clonotype: This may stem from a read error, because a much larger clone lies one nucleotide away. The chain recombines TRBV7-3 with TRBJ2-1; a weak D match, TRBD2 (6 bases). The CDR3 consists of 15 residues. Germline CDR1 and CDR2: SGHTA and FQGTGA. This CDR3 is CASSLGFVDYNGQFF. The DNA for the CDR3 is TGTGCCAGCAGCTTGGGCTTCGTGGACTACAATGGGCAGTTCTTC.

This clonotype was picked up one time. A read error may be the cause here, since a much bigger clone is one base away. The chain is built from TRBV12-3 or TRBV12-4 and TRBJ1-2; D may be TRBD1 (5 bases). The CDR3 is made up of 13 amino acids. With 8 bases removed from V and 7 bases from J, the gap between germline ends came to 17 bases. The CDR3 region has the DNA TGTGCCAGCGCTAGTTTCGGGGGGGGTGGCTACACCTTC. Residues: CASASFGGGGYTF.

This clonotype was seen only a few times. This sequence joins TRBV7-8 and TRBJ2-1; possible D gene TRBD2, 5 bases. The CDR3 runs 12 residues. The V and J ends lost 4 bases and 7 bases respectively, with 8 bases between them. Germline CDR1 reads SGHVS; CDR2 reads FQNEAQ. As DNA, the CDR3 is TGTGCCAGCAGCTCCACTAGGAATGAGCAGTTCTTC. The encoded protein is CASSSTRNEQFF.